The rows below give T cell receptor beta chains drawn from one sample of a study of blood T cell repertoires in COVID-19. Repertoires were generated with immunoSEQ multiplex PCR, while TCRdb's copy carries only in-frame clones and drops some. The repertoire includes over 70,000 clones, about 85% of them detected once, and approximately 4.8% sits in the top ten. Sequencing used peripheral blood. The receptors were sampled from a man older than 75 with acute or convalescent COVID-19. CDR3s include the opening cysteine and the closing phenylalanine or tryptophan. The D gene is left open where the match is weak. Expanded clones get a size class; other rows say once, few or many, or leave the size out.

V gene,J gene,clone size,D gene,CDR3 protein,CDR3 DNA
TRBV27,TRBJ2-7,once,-,CASRKTGSYEQYF,TGTGCCAGCAGAAAAACAGGGAGCTACGAGCAGTACTTC
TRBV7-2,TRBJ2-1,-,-,CASSLEAGRYNEQFF,TGTGCCAGCAGCTTAGAGGCGGGTAGGTACAATGAGCAGTTCTTC
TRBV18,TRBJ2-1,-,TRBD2,CASSPGGGATTEQFF,TGTGCCAGCTCACCAGGCGGGGGGGCAACCACTGAGCAGTTCTTC
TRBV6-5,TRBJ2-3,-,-,CASSYSPGGGTDTQYF,TGTGCCAGCAGTTACTCGCCGGGGGGCGGCACAGATACGCAGTATTTT
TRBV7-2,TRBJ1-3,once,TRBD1,CASSPQTTGVAGNTIYF,TGTGCCAGCAGCCCCCAGACTACAGGGGTCGCTGGAAACACCATATATTTT
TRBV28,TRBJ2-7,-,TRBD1,CASRPTGGSYEQYF,TGTGCCAGCAGACCGACAGGGGGAAGCTACGAGCAGTACTTC
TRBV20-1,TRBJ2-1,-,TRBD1,CSVDRENEQFF,TGCAGTGTCGACAGGGAAAATGAGCAGTTCTTC
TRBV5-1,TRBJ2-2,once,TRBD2,CASSATSRNTGELFF,TGCGCCAGCAGCGCGACTAGCCGGAACACCGGGGAGCTGTTTTTT
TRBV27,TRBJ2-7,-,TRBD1,CASTSQGARREQYF,TGTGCCAGCACCTCCCAGGGGGCACGGCGCGAGCAGTACTTC
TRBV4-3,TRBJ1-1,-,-,CASSQTLGARVANTEAFF,TGCGCCAGCAGCCAAACTTTAGGGGCCCGCGTTGCGAACACTGAAGCTTTCTTT
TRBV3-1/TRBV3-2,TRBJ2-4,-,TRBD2,CASSQQGLTKNIQYF,TGTGCCAGCAGCCAACAGGGACTAACCAAAAACATTCAGTACTTC
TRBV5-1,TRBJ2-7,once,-,CASSLGHYEQYF,TGCGCCAGCAGCTTGGGGCACTACGAGCAGTACTTC
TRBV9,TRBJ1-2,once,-,CASSASQGINYGYTF,TGTGCCAGCAGCGCTAGCCAGGGGATTAACTATGGCTACACCTTC
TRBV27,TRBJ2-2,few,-,CASSLWGPNTGELFF,TGTGCCAGCAGTTTGTGGGGCCCTAACACCGGGGAGCTGTTTTTT
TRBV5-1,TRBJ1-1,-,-,CASSLGGVRRTEAFF,TGCGCCAGCAGCTTGGGCGGGGTTCGTAGAACTGAAGCTTTCTTT